This T cell receptor beta chain was found in a study of blood T cell repertoires in COVID-19. Overall study context: The origin of the acute and convalescent COVID-19 samples was the United States, Italy and Spain. T cells, B-cell-depleted T cells, or PBMCs supplied cDNA or gDNA.

Profiling relied on immunoSEQ multiplex PCR, and the TCRdb table lists in-frame clones only, not all of them. The data show just over 250,000 clones, with around 87% seen just once and 2% to 2.5% held by the top ten. The CDR3 length is 19 residues. Trimming removed 0 bases from V and 0 bases from J; junction bases left unmatched: 7. The germline CDR1 and CDR2 sequences are SGHAT and FQNNGV. The sample consisted of peripheral blood. The chain carries TRBV11-2 and TRBJ2-1; 11 positions match TRBD2. This sequence originates from a woman in her forties or fifties with acute or convalescent COVID-19. The CDR3 reads CASSLEPTSGSYSYNEQFF. The CDR3 coding sequence is TGTGCCAGCAGCTTAGAACCAACTAGCGGGAGCTACTCCTACAATGAGCAGTTCTTC.